The 4 T cell receptor beta chains reported below all come from one sample, sequenced in a study of blood T cell repertoires in COVID-19. Produced via immunoSEQ multiplex PCR; TCRdb's table is partial and in-frame only. The data contain about 74,000 clones, about 69% of them singletons. Sequencing used peripheral blood. The source is a man aged 65-85 years with acute or convalescent COVID-19.

J is TRBJ1-6 and V is TRBV21-1; the table assigns TRBD1, which was not confirmed against the DNA. TRBV21-1 is shown as a pseudogene. This CDR3 contains 13 residues. The CDR3 DNA reads as TGTGCGTTCGGGACAAAGACTAATTCACCCCTCCACTTT. Protein: CAFGTKTNSPLHF.

The rearrangement joins TRBV10-3 to TRBJ2-3; a weak D match, TRBD2 (6 bases). This CDR3 has 15 residues. Trimming removed 6 bases from V and 2 bases from J, with 15 bases in between. Per germline, CDR1 ENHRY and CDR2 SYGVKD. The CDR3 loop reads CAIRPGARTTDTQYF. CDR3 nucleotide sequence: TGTGCCATCAGGCCGGGAGCCCGAACCACAGATACGCAGTATTTT.

CDR3 nucleotides: TGTGCCAGCAGTATAGCAGCCCACGGGGGGCAAAATTCACCCCTCCACTTT. It specifies CASSIAAHGGQNSPLHF. The V gene is TRBV27, the J gene TRBJ1-6, with a possible D match to TRBD1 (6 bases). Between the trimmed V and J ends, which lost 5 bases and 7 bases, there was a span of 21 bases. This CDR3 spans 17 amino acids. CDR1 is MNHEY and CDR2 is SMNVEV in the germline V gene (reference sequence).

The J gene is TRBJ2-1, the V gene TRBV3-1 (or the pseudogene TRBV3-2); no clear D. Trimming took 1 base from V and 5 from J, leaving 9 bases between them. Looked up from germline, CDR1 is LGHDT and CDR2 is YNNKEL (reference sequence). The length of the CDR3 is 14 residues. As DNA, the CDR3 is TGTGCCAGCAGCCAAGGAAACTTCAACAATGAGCAGTTCTTC. Its translation: CASSQGNFNNEQFF.